Here is one T cell receptor (beta chain) with its context. The antigen remains unidentified. J gave up 10 bases and V 8 bases, and 4 bases lay outside the gene matches. Germline V gene sequence: CDR1 WSHSY, CDR2 SAAADI. The CDR3 is 12 residues long. This entry comes from a study of cytomegalovirus exposure and HLA in healthy donors. Study-wide points: What a later analysis reportedly showed was that an Asian-associated ancestry cluster had fewer N-insertions than the roughly 670-donor mean.

PCR amplification relied on 60 Vbeta primers (plus 13 Jbeta primers). TCRdb keeps only in-frame clones here, not all; method: immunoSEQ multiplex PCR. This sample's table has about 200,000 clones. The sequenced sample was PBMCs. This chain connects TRBV10-2 to TRBJ2-1; 11 nucleotides match TRBD2. The source is a girl aged 2-10 years in good health and CMV-seropositive. DNA for the CDR3: TGCGCCAGCCTAGCGGGAGGTAGCGAGCAGTTCTTC. Residues: CASLAGGSEQFF.